This T cell receptor (beta chain) originates from a study of blood T cell repertoires in COVID-19. Clones were read by immunoSEQ multiplex PCR, and TCRdb kept only the in-frame ones, dropping some. This sample has around 700,000 clones, with 75% to 90% found just once. V lost 5 bases to trimming and J lost 3 bases, with 22 bases between them. In germline, CDR1 is SEHNR, CDR2 FQNEAQ (reference sequence). The CDR3 contains 18 residues. The genes are TRBV7-9 and TRBJ1-4, with D tentatively TRBD1 (5 bases). The TCR sequence derives from a woman younger than 30 with acute or convalescent COVID-19. Sequencing was performed on peripheral blood. Here the CDR3 reads CASSPGGSARPPNEKLFF. The CDR3 coding sequence is TGTGCCAGCAGCCCGGGGGGTTCGGCCCGGCCGCCTAATGAAAAACTGTTTTTT.